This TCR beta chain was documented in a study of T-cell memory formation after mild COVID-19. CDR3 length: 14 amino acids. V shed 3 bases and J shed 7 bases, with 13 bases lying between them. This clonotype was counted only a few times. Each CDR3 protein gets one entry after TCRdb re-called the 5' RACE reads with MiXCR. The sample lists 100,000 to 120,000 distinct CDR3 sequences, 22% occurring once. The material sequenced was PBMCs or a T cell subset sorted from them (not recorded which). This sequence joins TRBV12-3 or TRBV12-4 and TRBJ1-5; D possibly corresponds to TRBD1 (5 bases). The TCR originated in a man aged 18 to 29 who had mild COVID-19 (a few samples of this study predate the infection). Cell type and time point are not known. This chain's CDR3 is CASSFWGGRQPQHF. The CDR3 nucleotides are TGTGCCAGCAGTTTTTGGGGGGGTCGGCAGCCCCAGCATTTT.